This TCR beta chain was identified in a study of cytomegalovirus exposure and HLA in healthy donors (dated by TCRdb to 2017 to 2019). Turning to the overall study: According to an earlier analysis of around 600 of the donors, 200 million or so T cells yielded some 110 million unique TCR beta sequences and 276 Gb of sequence data. Approximately 300 gigabases of sequencing data and tens of millions of unique TCR sequences made up an early release that covered fewer than 650 HLA-typed donors. The genetic ancestry cluster associated with self-reported Caucasian donors included over 80% of the roughly 400 genotyped donors. The aim of the study was to test whether cataloging public T cell receptors could identify signatures of past pathogen exposure. The study used immunosequencing to profile the T cell repertoires of approximately 690 subjects and linked those repertoires to cytomegalovirus serostatus. A separate validation cohort of roughly 110 different subjects was used in addition to the roughly 640-subject first cohort. To predict cytomegalovirus infection status, the study brought together high-throughput TCR immunosequencing, statistical association of individual TCRs with disease status, and machine learning. A later analysis re-examined previously published TCR beta repertoires from 600 to 700 donors and added high-resolution HLA genotyping to investigate patterns of TCR occurrence. Rather than using new phenotypic data, the later analysis identified candidate immune exposures from TCR beta sequences and from how often those sequences occurred across donors. An earlier analysis of fewer than 700 of the donors applied high-throughput TCR beta sequencing to assess whether each TCR beta V gene segment acted as functional or pseudogenic. Donor age, sex, ethnicity and CMV serostatus were collected together with the repertoire data. A later genetic analysis used genome-wide SNP genotypes for about three fifths of the 666 donors, treating that subset as a discovery cohort. All discovery cohort repertoires had been generated on a single sequencing platform. Class I and class II HLA loci were covered by the typing at four-digit resolution. The number of typed donors differed by locus: 629-630 for A, B, C, DRB1 and DQB1; approximately 540 for DQA1; 606 for DPA1; and roughly 490 for DPB1. Four or five DR-DQ haplotypes were handled as single units for association and clustering because linkage in the cohort was strong. Across some 400 genotyped donors of the cohort, an average of approximately 200,000 unique TCR beta nucleotide sequences per donor were sequenced, and 15% to 20% of those sequences were non-productive. The paper's findings and limits, for the study overall: According to a later analysis, most CMV-associated TCR beta chains appeared to be HLA-restricted, and the HLA associations seemed to be driven largely by CMV exposure. According to a later analysis, TCR association rates differed among HLA loci, with DRB1 alleles showing the most associated TCRs and HLA-C alleles showing the fewest. The earlier analysis of fewer than 750 of the donors excluded approximately 17 rarely observed V segments, including chromosome 9 orphons, because counts were too low. In this cohort, only TCR beta chains were sequenced, and detectable features were limited by the absence of alpha or paired-chain data. Correlated functional status among segregating V segments might be attributable to linkage disequilibrium, but an unknown experimental factor could not be ruled out. Specific HLA alleles were associated with 16,951 TCR beta sequences at a false discovery rate of 0.05 in a later analysis. In an earlier analysis of under 600 of the donors, most TCR beta V segments were observed in productive rearrangements about 90% or about 30% of the time, broadly matching IMGT annotations. HLA typing was unavailable for some donors at each locus, so association tests used only the typed subset. Cytomegalovirus status was reported to be diagnosed by the classifier with high specificity and sensitivity in both the original and validation cohorts. In a later analysis, HLA-associated TCR beta chains showed more clonal expansion and lower generation probabilities than non-associated chains that were equally common. Several of the top co-occurrence clusters appeared to be linked to parvovirus B19, influenza, CMV and Epstein-Barr virus, according to a later analysis. Most TCR sequences were observed very rarely across donors, whereas some public TCRs were present in many individuals. Roughly uniform sequencing depth across donors was assumed in presence/absence analyses, although this assumption may not hold. Some IMGT-functional V segments, including TRBV6-2 and TRBV6-3, could not be told apart with the 87-base-pair reads, so those segments were excluded. A cluster of highly shared sequence variants was judged likely to be a technical artifact of the sequencing pipeline. A further reported finding was that TCR beta sequences accurately predicted the HLA-A and HLA-B alleles for most subjects in the first cohort. For the cohort, immune exposure information was limited to CMV serostatus. It was suggested by the authors that the approach could potentially be generalized to other disease states and immunological phenotypes. The study gave a list of under 200 TCR beta chains associated with cytomegalovirus. An association between a missense DCLRE1C variant and V-gene and J-gene trimming of TCR beta chains was found in a later genetic analysis and replicated in an independent cohort. Compared with the 666-donor mean, donors in an Asian-associated ancestry cluster had fewer N-insertions in productive TCRs, according to a later genetic analysis. When HLA alleles, especially DR and DQ, strongly co-occurred, TCR associations were difficult to assign to individual alleles. In vitro tests confirmed that three of the cytomegalovirus-associated TCR beta chains recognize cytomegalovirus antigens.

In regard to this clone: No antigen is known for it. No qualities accompany the bases; no much larger clone lies one base away.

Libraries came from the immunoSEQ multiplex PCR assay. A mixture of 60 forward primers for TCR Vbeta segments and 13 reverse primers for TCR Jbeta segments was used in the multiplex PCR. The CDR3 region of rearranged TCR beta genes was amplified from genomic DNA by a multiplex PCR assay. The Illumina HiSeq System was used to sequence the amplified TCR beta libraries as 87-base-pair reads. For the original study's pipeline: A later analysis counted approximately 76 million unique TCR beta chains across the 550 to 800 repertoires, and 10 million to 12 million of these chains were shared by at least two donors. To remove PCR and sequencing errors, raw reads were error-corrected and collapsed into unique sequences using a nearest-neighbor algorithm that merged closely related sequences. To assign V, D and J gene segments, CDR3 sequences were aligned to IMGT reference sequences. For a sequence to be retained, at least a six-nucleotide match to both a V gene segment and a J gene segment was required. A rearrangement was called productive if the CDR3 had no stop codons and remained in frame with V and J, and every other rearrangement was called non-productive. CDR3 was defined according to IMGT convention as the region running from the second conserved V-encoded cysteine to the conserved J-encoded phenylalanine. Sequences without an unambiguous match to a single V gene segment were excluded from the earlier analysis of several hundred of the donors. In an earlier analysis of some 590 of the donors, V segments were called functional above 56.7% productive rearrangements and were called segregating when the between-donor standard deviation exceeded 5%. A statistical classification framework was developed to diagnose cytomegalovirus status using the catalog of TCR beta chain sequences. V and J gene assignment, in a later analysis, came from comparing TCR nucleotide sequences with IMGT/GENE-DB human TR gene sequences. In a later analysis, CDR3 sequences and most-parsimonious VDJ recombination scenarios were assigned using the TCRdist pipeline. In a later analysis, every TCR beta chain was defined by the combination of its CDR3 amino acid sequence and its V-gene family, and reads without a unique V-gene family were dropped. A later analysis removed 600 or so highly shared, low-generation-probability nucleotide sequences to deal with suspected cross-contamination and a sequencing artifact. A later analysis calculated a clonal expansion index for each public chain from normalized within-repertoire ranks of inferred template counts. Generation probabilities in a later analysis came from a VDJ recombination model fitted to out-of-frame rearrangements, and those results were checked against IGoR. In a later analysis, hypergeometric tests were used to score TCR-TCR, TCR-HLA and TCR-CMV co-occurrence, with a repertoire-size bias correction applied to TCR pairs. A later analysis estimated false discovery rates by permuting HLA or CMV assignments 20 times. A later analysis grouped co-occurring TCRs with DBSCAN, adding TCRdist sequence similarity when clustering within HLA-allele-positive subsets. Repertoires with fewer than 30,000 or more than 120,000 public chains were left out of co-occurrence clustering, as were a handful of repertoires with anomalous nucleotide sharing. What TCRdb holds here is the immuneACCESS table cut down to in-frame rearrangements. Part of the clones is not present; checked against another copy, under half of the missing clones reflect an unresolved V gene, and the others are unexplained. The V and J calls and the clone size are those of that table, but D and trimming were determined from the DNA. This sample has about 140,000 clones in its table, and roughly 80% of those were observed once. The ten largest clones take up about 5% of the sample.

For CDR1 and CDR2, the germline V gene (reference sequence) lists SGHKS and YYEKEE. V is reduced by 2 bases and J by 4 bases, leaving a spacing of 15 bases between them. The CDR3 holds 15 amino acids from the cysteine to the phenylalanine. Just CDR3 DNA is preserved here, 45 bases in frame from base 1. The cohort comprised some 680 healthy bone marrow donors. At the time of sampling, all cohort members were nominally healthy, though unrecorded immune exposures were likely present. The donor was CMV seronegative and belonged to the group of 350 to 400 seronegative cohort members. A peripheral blood sample was provided by each donor, and peripheral blood mononuclear cells were used for TCR beta sequencing. The Qiagen DNeasy Blood Extraction Kit was used to extract genomic DNA from the blood cell samples.

Sequenced: PBMCs. This receptor was obtained from a man aged 40-49 years in good health and CMV-seronegative. The sequence joins TRBV5-5 to TRBJ2-5; a tentative D call is TRBD1 (5 bases match). CDR3 reads: CASSLFVTQGETQYF. At the DNA level, the sequence is TGTGCCAGCAGCTTATTCGTTACCCAGGGAGAGACCCAGTACTTC.